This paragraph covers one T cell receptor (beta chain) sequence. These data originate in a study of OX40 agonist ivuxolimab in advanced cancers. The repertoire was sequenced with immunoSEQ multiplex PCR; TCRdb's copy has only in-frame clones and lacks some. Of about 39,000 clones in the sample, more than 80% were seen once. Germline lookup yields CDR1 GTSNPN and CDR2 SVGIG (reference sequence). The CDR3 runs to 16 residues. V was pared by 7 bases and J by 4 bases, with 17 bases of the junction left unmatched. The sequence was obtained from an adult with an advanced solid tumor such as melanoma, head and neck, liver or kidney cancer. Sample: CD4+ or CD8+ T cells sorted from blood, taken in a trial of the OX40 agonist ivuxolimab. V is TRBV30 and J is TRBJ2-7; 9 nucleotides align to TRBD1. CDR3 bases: TGTGCCTCCTGGAGAACCACAGGGGGCCTGGGGTACGAGCAGTACTTC. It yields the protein CASWRTTGGLGYEQYF.